This T cell receptor beta chain was sequenced during a study of STAT5B mutations in CD4+ large granular lymphocyte leukemia. Study-level findings and limits: Without HLA matching, higher CD4+ than CD8+ T-LGLL clonality could reflect small sample size. Main leukemic clonotypes were patient-specific, but more than 20% appeared at low frequency elsewhere.

TCRdb keeps only in-frame clones here, not all; method: immunoSEQ multiplex PCR. The sample shows approximately 21,000 clones, 79% of them seen only once. Unmatched junction bases numbered 14, after V lost 2 bases and J lost 3 bases. The V gene's germline CDR1 is SGHNT and CDR2 YYREEE (reference sequence). The CDR3 is 18 residues long. Turning to this clone: Antigen unknown.

This clonotype was obtained from a human donor in good health. The V and J genes are TRBV5-4 and TRBJ2-7; TRBD2 agrees at 10 bases. Sequencing was carried out using CD4+ T cells from blood buffy coats. CDR3 sequence: CASSFGRLAGAGVYEQYF. CDR3 bases: TGTGCCAGCAGCTTTGGGCGTCTAGCGGGAGCAGGGGTCTACGAGCAGTACTTC.